These 17 T cell receptor beta chains came from one sample sequenced in a study of OX40 agonist ivuxolimab in advanced cancers. TCRdb's copy holds only in-frame clones and misses some; the assay was immunoSEQ multiplex PCR. The repertoire holds about 53,000 clones, with about 88% as singletons. Source: CD4+ or CD8+ T cells sorted from blood, taken in a trial of the OX40 agonist ivuxolimab. The source of these receptors is an adult with an advanced solid tumor such as melanoma, head and neck, liver or kidney cancer.

J is TRBJ2-1 and V is TRBV28; maybe TRBD1 (5 bases). The length of the CDR3 is 14 residues. V lost 3 bases and J 6 bases, leaving 12 bases between the germline ends. The germline gives CDR1 MDHEN, CDR2 SYDVKM. CDR3 sequence reads: CASSFSTGGNEQFF. The CDR3 region has the DNA TGTGCCAGCAGTTTCAGCACAGGCGGCAATGAGCAGTTCTTC. The full variable domain, with the rest looked up from reference TRBV28 and TRBJ2-1, is DVKVTQSSRYLVKRTGEKVFLECVQDMDHENMFWYRQDPGLGLRLIYFSYDVKMKEKGDIPEGYSVSREKKERFSLILESASTNQTSMYLCASSFSTGGNEQFFGPGTRLTVL.

This clone was counted a few times. J is TRBJ1-1 and V is TRBV15; D call uncertain. Per germline, CDR1 LNHNV and CDR2 YYDKDF (reference sequence). The CDR3 has 13 amino acids. V lost 3 bases and J 6 bases, leaving 11 bases between the germline ends. The CDR3 loop reads CATSSTEVSEAFF. CDR3 DNA: TGTGCCACCAGCAGCACAGAGGTATCTGAAGCTTTCTTT.

This clone was observed once. The same CDR3 is also encoded by other DNA sequences in this sample. The genes are TRBV5-1 and TRBJ2-5; 9 bases are shared with TRBD1. V lost 4 bases to trimming and J lost 5 bases; unmatched junction nucleotides: 3. The CDR3 has 13 residues. Germline CDR1 reads SGHRS; CDR2 reads YFSETQ. The CDR3 loop is CASSPGQGETQYF. Written as DNA, the CDR3 is TGCGCCAGCAGCCCTGGACAGGGGGAGACCCAGTACTTC. The full variable domain, in which reference TRBV5-1 and TRBJ2-5 provide the parts outside the CDR3, is KAGVTQTPRYLIKTRGQQVTLSCSPISGHRSVSWYQQTPGQGLQFLFEYFSETQRNKGNFPGRFSGRQFSNSRSEMNVSTLELGDSALYLCASSPGQGETQYFGPGTRLLVL.

V is TRBV29-1 and J is TRBJ2-7; D is ambiguous. This CDR3 region has 12 residues. V was shortened by 4 bases and J by 2 bases, with 9 bases between the two germline ends. Per germline, CDR1 SQVTM and CDR2 ANQGSEA. In nucleotides, the CDR3 is TGCAGCGTTGGTCCGGGCCCCTACGAGCAGTACTTC. As protein: CSVGPGPYEQYF.

The chain has TRBV7-9 and TRBJ1-6; D is ambiguous. V was pared by 2 bases and J by 0 bases, with 5 bases between. The CDR3 has 15 amino acids. Germline CDR1 reads SEHNR; CDR2 reads FQNEAQ (reference sequence). CDR3: CASSLTSSYNSPLHF. CDR3 nucleotides: TGTGCCAGCAGCTTAACGAGCTCCTATAATTCACCCCTCCACTTT.

V usage is TRBV2 and J usage is TRBJ1-4; D is uncertain. Germline assignment: CDR1 SNHLY and CDR2 FYNNEI. There are 14 residues in the CDR3. V dropped 3 bases and J dropped 0 bases, with 5 bases sitting between them. CDR3 bases: TGTGCCAGCAGTGAGGAAGCAACTAATGAAAAACTGTTTTTT. Protein: CASSEEATNEKLFF.

This clone was counted a single time. This rearrangement joins TRBV15 to TRBJ1-6; 8 positions agree with TRBD1. The CDR3 extends over 13 amino acids. With V trimmed by 5 bases and J by 7 bases, 1 base remained unmatched. Germline-derived CDR1 and CDR2 are LNHNV and YYDKDF (reference sequence). The CDR3: CATSRTGNSPLHF. The CDR3, as DNA: TGTGCCACCAGCCGGACAGGGAATTCACCCCTCCACTTT.

The V call is TRBV28, the J call TRBJ1-5; 7 bases fit TRBD1. The CDR3 has 15 residues. In germline, CDR1 is MDHEN, CDR2 SYDVKM. V shed 8 bases and J 2 bases; nucleotides not matched to a gene: 9. The CDR3 is CASRSLGGGNQPQHF. In nucleotides, the CDR3 is TGTGCCAGCCGATCCTTAGGGGGCGGCAATCAGCCCCAGCATTTT.

V is TRBV7-2 and J is TRBJ2-1, with unresolved D. Trimming pared 3 bases from V and 4 bases from J, leaving 7 bases between. CDR3 length: 13 residues. CDR1 is SGHTA and CDR2 is FQGNSA in the germline V gene. The CDR3 loop reads CASSFQGYNEQFF. The DNA for the CDR3 is TGTGCCAGCAGCTTTCAAGGTTACAATGAGCAGTTCTTC.

V is TRBV2 and J is TRBJ1-4; D is unclear. V was clipped by 1 base and J by 5 bases, with 11 bases between them. Germline V lookup: CDR1 SNHLY, CDR2 FYNNEI. This CDR3 region has 15 residues. Written as DNA, the CDR3 is TGTGCCAGCAGTGAAGAAGTAACTCTAAATGAAAAACTGTTTTTT. It encodes CASSEEVTLNEKLFF.

CDR3 region: CASSLEGTGNQPQHF. Written as DNA, the CDR3 is TGTGCCAGCAGCCTCGAGGGTACGGGCAATCAGCCCCAGCATTTT. The chain joins TRBV2 to TRBJ1-5; D unclear. Germline V CDR1 and CDR2: SNHLY, FYNNEI. There are 15 residues in the CDR3. Trimming cost V 6 bases and J 2 bases, with 14 bases left between them.

This chain connects TRBV2 to TRBJ1-2; the D is unclear. This CDR3 spans 16 amino acids. Trimming took 5 bases from V and 3 from J, leaving 19 bases between them. Germline loops: CDR1 SNHLY, CDR2 FYNNEI. CDR3 DNA: TGTGCCAGCAGTACCCGCGGCGGTACAGTGGACTATGGCTACACCTTC. Translation: CASSTRGGTVDYGYTF.

The sample holds one count of this clone. The chain is built from TRBV27 and TRBJ1-6; no reliable D call. The CDR3 extends over 14 amino acids. Per germline, CDR1 MNHEY and CDR2 SMNVEV (reference sequence). V gave up 3 bases and J gave up 7 bases, with 10 bases separating them. CDR3 nucleotides: TGTGCCAGCAGTTTGGCCCAAAAGAATTCACCCCTCCACTTT. It translates to CASSLAQKNSPLHF.

The chain uses TRBV28 and TRBJ1-2, with D possibly being TRBD1 (5 bases). The CDR3 runs 13 residues. The V end was cut by 7 bases, the J end by 4 bases, with 13 bases between. Germline CDR1 and CDR2: MDHEN and SYDVKM. The CDR3 loop reads CASTTGDPYGYTF. The CDR3 DNA follows: TGTGCCAGCACCACTGGGGACCCCTATGGCTACACCTTC.

The CDR3 is CASSQQGNTGELFF. The CDR3 nucleotides read TGTGCCAGCTCACAACAGGGTAACACCGGGGAGCTGTTTTTT. V and J are TRBV18 and TRBJ2-2; D may be TRBD1 (6 bases). This CDR3 contains 14 residues. V lost 4 bases and J lost 2, with 8 bases in between. In germline, CDR1 is KGHSH, CDR2 LQKENI.

The chain combines TRBV6-1 with TRBJ2-3, with D tentatively TRBD2 (5 bases). The CDR3 sequence is 15 residues long. Trimming removed 2 bases at V and 0 bases at J, with 9 bases between. Germline lookup yields CDR1 MNHNS and CDR2 SASEGT. CDR3 loop: CASSERGLSTDTQYF. The CDR3 coding sequence is TGTGCCAGCAGTGAACGCGGGCTTAGCACAGATACGCAGTATTTT.

The chain joins TRBV6-1 to TRBJ2-2; 8 positions agree with TRBD2. Trimming at V came to 6 bases and at J to 7 bases, leaving 7 bases not matched to a gene. The CDR3 is made up of 14 amino acids. Germline CDR1 reads MNHNS; CDR2 reads SASEGT. Written as DNA, the CDR3 is TGTGCCAGCAGAGCGGGGGCCCTCAACGGGGAGCTGTTTTTT. This gives the protein CASRAGALNGELFF.